The clone carrying this T cell receptor beta chain was counted a few times. As yet, its antigen is unknown. V shed 1 base and J shed 4 bases, with 8 bases lying between them. The germline V gene has CDR1 SEHNR and CDR2 FQNEAQ (reference sequence). The CDR3 covers 14 residues. Among all donors, each was a healthy Caucasian. The data were taken from a study of identical twins. Study observations and caveats: Insertions were reduced in abundant cord blood beta clonotypes but not in memory repertoires. For out-of-frame beta sequences, excess twin sharing was weaker.

Carrying unique molecular identifiers, the cDNA also gained a universal primer site through template switching. MiXCR, applied by TCRdb to the 5' RACE reads, yields one record per CDR3 protein. Of about 700,000 distinct CDR3 sequences listed, 5.5% to 7.5% are singletons. V gene TRBV7-9 combines with J gene TRBJ2-4; maybe TRBD2 (5 bases). Sequencing was carried out using naive T cells sorted from blood. This clonotype was sampled from a man between 18 and 35 years old in good health. The CDR3 loop is CASSLGGEKNIQYF. The DNA for the CDR3 is TGTGCCAGCAGCTTAGGGGGAGAAAAAAACATTCAGTACTTC.